A selection of T cell receptor beta chains follows, all from one sample in a study of blood T cell repertoires in COVID-19. Some clones are missing from TCRdb's copy, which holds only in-frame ones; the method was immunoSEQ multiplex PCR. The data hold 150,000 to 200,000 clones, with around 86% observed a single time. Sequencing was done on a sample of peripheral blood. The receptors come from a woman in her twenties or thirties with active or convalescent COVID-19. Both conserved end residues are part of each CDR3. The order of the fields is J gene, clone size, D gene, V gene, CDR3 protein, CDR3 DNA. The D gene is left open where the match is weak. For some rows the clone size is stated as once, few or many, or as a class when expanded; others skip it.

j_gene: TRBJ1-1
abundance: .
d_gene: TRBD1
v_gene: TRBV5-8
CDR3aa: CASSMTGTEAFF
CDR3nt: TGTGCCAGCAGCATGACAGGGACTGAAGCTTTCTTT

j_gene: TRBJ2-7
abundance: .
d_gene: .
v_gene: TRBV19
CDR3aa: CASMDRLGYEQYF
CDR3nt: TGTGCCAGTATGGATAGACTTGGTTACGAGCAGTACTTC

j_gene: TRBJ2-5
abundance: .
d_gene: .
v_gene: TRBV7-9
CDR3aa: CASSGIGGRKETQYF
CDR3nt: TGTGCCAGCAGTGGGATAGGGGGTAGGAAAGAGACCCAGTACTTC

j_gene: TRBJ2-7
abundance: few
d_gene: TRBD2
v_gene: TRBV5-4
CDR3aa: CASSFGLAVHEQYF
CDR3nt: TGTGCCAGCAGCTTCGGACTAGCGGTCCACGAGCAGTACTTC

j_gene: TRBJ1-6
abundance: .
d_gene: .
v_gene: TRBV18
CDR3aa: CASSPRTDLTISYSPLHF
CDR3nt: TGTGCCAGCTCACCAAGGACAGACTTGACGATCTCTTATTCACCCCTCCACTTT

j_gene: TRBJ2-3
abundance: .
d_gene: .
v_gene: TRBV24-1
CDR3aa: CATSDFGGQESTDTQYF
CDR3nt: TGTGCCACCAGTGATTTTGGAGGGCAGGAAAGCACAGATACGCAGTATTTT

j_gene: TRBJ1-2
abundance: .
d_gene: .
v_gene: TRBV7-9
CDR3aa: CASSAPGGRDGYTF
CDR3nt: TGTGCCAGCAGCGCCCCGGGGGGCCGGGATGGCTACACCTTC

j_gene: TRBJ1-1
abundance: once
d_gene: TRBD1
v_gene: TRBV10-3
CDR3aa: CAIKRGGQLRDEAFF
CDR3nt: TGTGCCATCAAACGAGGGGGACAGCTCCGCGACGAAGCTTTCTTT

j_gene: TRBJ2-7
abundance: .
d_gene: TRBD2
v_gene: TRBV6-5
CDR3aa: CASSLRESYEQYF
CDR3nt: TGTGCCAGCAGTTTGCGGGAGTCCTACGAGCAGTACTTC

j_gene: TRBJ2-7
abundance: .
d_gene: TRBD1
v_gene: TRBV19
CDR3aa: CASRRSGTGGYYEQYF
CDR3nt: TGTGCCAGTAGGCGCTCCGGGACAGGGGGATACTACGAGCAGTACTTC

j_gene: TRBJ1-1
abundance: .
d_gene: TRBD1
v_gene: TRBV5-1
CDR3aa: CASSPGQGLNTEAFF
CDR3nt: TGCGCCAGCAGCCCGGGACAGGGTTTAAACACTGAAGCTTTCTTT

j_gene: TRBJ2-7
abundance: .
d_gene: TRBD2
v_gene: TRBV5-1
CDR3aa: CASSLAISGRGYEQYF
CDR3nt: TGCGCCAGCAGCTTGGCAATAAGCGGGAGGGGCTACGAGCAGTACTTC

j_gene: TRBJ2-1
abundance: .
d_gene: TRBD2
v_gene: TRBV6-6
CDR3aa: CASSYAAGGMDEQFF
CDR3nt: TGTGCCAGCAGTTACGCAGCGGGAGGTATGGATGAGCAGTTCTTC

j_gene: TRBJ1-6
abundance: .
d_gene: TRBD1
v_gene: TRBV28
CDR3aa: CASSLTTGGSYNSPLHF
CDR3nt: TGTGCCAGCAGTTTAACAACAGGGGGCTCTTATAATTCACCCCTCCACTTT

j_gene: TRBJ2-1
abundance: .
d_gene: TRBD2
v_gene: TRBV10-3
CDR3aa: CAIKREGRNEQFF
CDR3nt: TGTGCCATCAAACGGGAGGGCCGGAATGAGCAGTTCTTC

j_gene: TRBJ1-2
abundance: .
d_gene: .
v_gene: TRBV28
CDR3aa: CASSLVVQGGHGYTF
CDR3nt: TGTGCCAGCAGTTTAGTCGTCCAGGGAGGGCATGGCTACACCTTC

j_gene: TRBJ1-4
abundance: .
d_gene: TRBD1
v_gene: TRBV7-2
CDR3aa: CASSLAGGQIANEKLFF
CDR3nt: TGTGCCAGCAGCTTAGCGGGGGGACAGATAGCTAATGAAAAACTGTTTTTT

j_gene: TRBJ2-7
abundance: .
d_gene: TRBD2
v_gene: TRBV13
CDR3aa: CASSPPLTSGYEQYF
CDR3nt: TGTGCCAGCAGCCCCCCCCTGACTAGCGGCTACGAGCAGTACTTC

j_gene: TRBJ1-1
abundance: .
d_gene: .
v_gene: TRBV10-1
CDR3aa: CASSAPGGGTEAFF
CDR3nt: TGCGCCAGCAGTGCCCCGGGAGGGGGCACTGAAGCTTTCTTT

j_gene: TRBJ1-2
abundance: .
d_gene: .
v_gene: TRBV19
CDR3aa: CATTRAAIYGYTF
CDR3nt: TGTGCCACGACCAGGGCCGCTATCTATGGCTACACCTTC

j_gene: TRBJ2-7
abundance: .
d_gene: TRBD1
v_gene: TRBV5-4
CDR3aa: CASSFGQGPYEQYF
CDR3nt: TGTGCCAGCAGCTTCGGACAGGGCCCCTACGAGCAGTACTTC

j_gene: TRBJ2-7
abundance: .
d_gene: .
v_gene: TRBV5-4
CDR3aa: CASSLDSLRGYEQYF
CDR3nt: TGTGCCAGCAGCTTGGATAGTCTAAGGGGGTACGAGCAGTACTTC

j_gene: TRBJ1-1
abundance: .
d_gene: .
v_gene: TRBV9
CDR3aa: CASSVRPGSTEAFF
CDR3nt: TGTGCCAGCAGCGTGAGGCCGGGGAGCACTGAAGCTTTCTTT

j_gene: TRBJ1-4
abundance: .
d_gene: .
v_gene: TRBV28
CDR3aa: CASSGGINEEKLFF
CDR3nt: TGTGCCAGCAGCGGCGGAATCAATGAAGAAAAACTGTTTTTT

j_gene: TRBJ1-2
abundance: .
d_gene: .
v_gene: TRBV12-3/TRBV12-4
CDR3aa: CASSFSQGRGYTF
CDR3nt: TGTGCCAGCAGTTTCTCCCAGGGTAGGGGCTACACCTTC

j_gene: TRBJ2-5
abundance: .
d_gene: TRBD2
v_gene: TRBV9
CDR3aa: CASSSGTSGGFPQETQYF
CDR3nt: TGTGCCAGCAGCTCAGGGACTAGCGGGGGATTTCCGCAAGAGACCCAGTACTTC

j_gene: TRBJ2-1
abundance: .
d_gene: TRBD2
v_gene: TRBV3-1/TRBV3-2
CDR3aa: CASSHKRTIAGDSYNEQFF
CDR3nt: TGTGCCAGCAGCCATAAAAGGACTATAGCGGGGGACTCCTACAATGAGCAGTTCTTC

j_gene: TRBJ2-7
abundance: .
d_gene: TRBD1
v_gene: TRBV19
CDR3aa: CASSVTGQGYEQYF
CDR3nt: TGTGCCAGTAGCGTAACGGGACAGGGCTACGAGCAGTACTTC

j_gene: TRBJ1-1
abundance: .
d_gene: TRBD1
v_gene: TRBV20-1
CDR3aa: CSASDGTALMNTEAFF
CDR3nt: TGCAGTGCCAGTGATGGGACAGCGTTAATGAACACTGAAGCTTTCTTT

j_gene: TRBJ2-2
abundance: .
d_gene: .
v_gene: TRBV4-1
CDR3aa: CASSQDGVPGELFF
CDR3nt: TGCGCCAGCAGCCAAGACGGGGTTCCCGGGGAGCTGTTTTTT

j_gene: TRBJ2-3
abundance: .
d_gene: TRBD1
v_gene: TRBV19
CDR3aa: CASSVVGQGSTDTQYF
CDR3nt: TGTGCCAGTAGTGTGGTAGGACAGGGGAGCACAGATACGCAGTATTTT

j_gene: TRBJ1-2
abundance: .
d_gene: .
v_gene: TRBV5-4
CDR3aa: CASSSPTSGYGYTF
CDR3nt: TGTGCCAGCAGCTCTCCCACATCGGGCTATGGCTACACCTTC

j_gene: TRBJ2-1
abundance: .
d_gene: TRBD2
v_gene: TRBV7-9
CDR3aa: CASSFVAGVNEQFF
CDR3nt: TGTGCCAGCAGCTTCGTAGCGGGGGTAAATGAGCAGTTCTTC

j_gene: TRBJ2-3
abundance: .
d_gene: TRBD2
v_gene: TRBV11-2
CDR3aa: CASSYLAGDADTQYF
CDR3nt: TGTGCCAGCAGCTACCTAGCGGGAGATGCAGATACGCAGTATTTT

j_gene: TRBJ1-4
abundance: .
d_gene: .
v_gene: TRBV6-6
CDR3aa: CASSPSAGGGEKLFF
CDR3nt: TGTGCCAGCAGCCCCTCGGCGGGGGGTGGTGAAAAACTGTTTTTT

j_gene: TRBJ2-7
abundance: .
d_gene: .
v_gene: TRBV6-1
CDR3aa: CASSEGHYEQYF
CDR3nt: TGTGCCAGCAGTGAAGGACATTACGAGCAGTACTTC

j_gene: TRBJ1-1
abundance: .
d_gene: TRBD1
v_gene: TRBV2
CDR3aa: CASSAGAKGATEAFF
CDR3nt: TGTGCCAGCAGTGCGGGAGCCAAGGGGGCGACTGAAGCTTTCTTT

j_gene: TRBJ1-1
abundance: .
d_gene: TRBD1
v_gene: TRBV5-1
CDR3aa: CASSLAQGQATEAFF
CDR3nt: TGCGCCAGCAGCTTGGCCCAGGGACAGGCCACTGAAGCTTTCTTT

j_gene: TRBJ1-4
abundance: .
d_gene: .
v_gene: TRBV28
CDR3aa: CASSYGMGAKREKLFF
CDR3nt: TGTGCCAGCAGTTATGGGATGGGGGCGAAGAGGGAAAAACTGTTTTTT

j_gene: TRBJ2-7
abundance: .
d_gene: TRBD1
v_gene: TRBV6-1
CDR3aa: CASSEGWDRSYEQYF
CDR3nt: TGTGCCAGCAGTGAAGGTTGGGACAGATCCTACGAGCAGTACTTC

j_gene: TRBJ1-1
abundance: few
d_gene: .
v_gene: TRBV11-3
CDR3aa: CAVDQRGTEAFF
CDR3nt: TGTGCCGTCGACCAGAGGGGGACTGAAGCTTTCTTT

j_gene: TRBJ2-5
abundance: once
d_gene: TRBD1
v_gene: TRBV5-6
CDR3aa: CASSLAPGQGEETQYF
CDR3nt: TGTGCCAGCAGCTTGGCCCCGGGACAGGGAGAAGAGACCCAGTACTTC

j_gene: TRBJ2-2
abundance: once
d_gene: .
v_gene: TRBV24-1
CDR3aa: CATREPYTGELFF
CDR3nt: TGTGCCACCAGGGAGCCCTACACCGGGGAGCTGTTTTTT

j_gene: TRBJ1-5
abundance: few
d_gene: .
v_gene: TRBV18
CDR3aa: CASSRAEVNQPQHF
CDR3nt: TGTGCCAGCTCACGGGCAGAAGTCAATCAGCCCCAGCATTTT

j_gene: TRBJ1-3
abundance: .
d_gene: .
v_gene: TRBV6-1
CDR3aa: CASSEGDWCSGNTIYF
CDR3nt: TGTGCCAGCAGTGAAGGTGACTGGTGCTCTGGAAACACCATATATTTT

j_gene: TRBJ1-2
abundance: few
d_gene: .
v_gene: TRBV28
CDR3aa: CASSSDGYTF
CDR3nt: TGTGCCAGCAGTTCTGATGGCTACACCTTC

j_gene: TRBJ2-2
abundance: .
d_gene: .
v_gene: TRBV7-9
CDR3aa: CASSRPKGTRNTGELFF
CDR3nt: TGTGCCAGCAGCCGACCTAAGGGGACAAGAAACACCGGGGAGCTGTTTTTT

j_gene: TRBJ1-3
abundance: few
d_gene: TRBD1
v_gene: TRBV3-1/TRBV3-2
CDR3aa: CASSQDPGWPYGQGTGNTIYF
CDR3nt: TGTGCCAGCAGCCAAGATCCAGGCTGGCCTTATGGACAGGGGACGGGAAACACCATATATTTT

j_gene: TRBJ2-7
abundance: few
d_gene: TRBD1
v_gene: TRBV7-9
CDR3aa: CASSARQGYEQYF
CDR3nt: TGTGCCAGCAGCGCTCGACAGGGCTACGAGCAGTACTTC

j_gene: TRBJ2-2
abundance: .
d_gene: TRBD2
v_gene: TRBV24-1
CDR3aa: CATSDTQAGDYTGELFF
CDR3nt: TGTGCCACCAGTGACACTCAAGCGGGGGATTACACCGGGGAGCTGTTTTTT

j_gene: TRBJ2-7
abundance: .
d_gene: TRBD1
v_gene: TRBV28
CDR3aa: CASSDRTGHYEQYF
CDR3nt: TGTGCCAGCAGTGACCGGACAGGGCACTACGAGCAGTACTTC

j_gene: TRBJ1-1
abundance: few
d_gene: .
v_gene: TRBV11-2
CDR3aa: CASSLDPRTEAFF
CDR3nt: TGTGCCAGCAGCTTAGATCCTCGGACTGAAGCTTTCTTT

j_gene: TRBJ2-7
abundance: .
d_gene: TRBD1
v_gene: TRBV6-5
CDR3aa: CASSSIRDRGFVEQYF
CDR3nt: TGTGCCAGCAGTTCGATCCGGGACAGGGGGTTCGTCGAGCAGTACTTC

j_gene: TRBJ1-3
abundance: few
d_gene: .
v_gene: TRBV9
CDR3aa: CASSDRDSGNTIYF
CDR3nt: TGTGCCAGCAGCGACCGGGACTCTGGAAACACCATATATTTT